A single sample is the source of the 27 T cell receptor beta chains below, sequenced in a study of identical twins. One entry per CDR3 protein results from TCRdb running MiXCR on the 5' RACE reads. Of fewer than 900,000 distinct CDR3 sequences listed, 15% to 20% are singletons. These data also featured in a second study, about T cells expressing NK-cell markers.

The specimen was PBMCs. The source of these receptors is a woman younger than 35 in good health.

This chain joins TRBV27 and TRBJ2-1, with D tentatively TRBD1 (6 bases). The CDR3 is 12 residues long. Deletions cut 5 bases from V and 12 bases from J, with 14 bases between. Germline V gene sequence: CDR1 MNHEY, CDR2 SMNVEV (reference sequence). As DNA, the CDR3 is TGTGCCAGCAGTAGAACAGGGATGGTGCAGTTCTTC. This translates into CASSRTGMVQFF.

This CDR3 reads CASSQAWGGEDTQYF. The DNA of the CDR3 is TGTGCCAGCTCCCAGGCGTGGGGAGGAGAAGATACGCAGTATTTT. The rearrangement links TRBV18 to TRBJ2-3; tentative D call: TRBD2 (6 bases). V was shortened by 6 bases and J by 5 bases, with 18 bases between the two germline ends. Germline CDR1 reads KGHSH; CDR2 reads LQKENI. The CDR3 has 15 amino acids.

This clonotype was picked up a small number of times. The CDR3 protein is CASSFLRDRTYPGKLFF. CDR3 bases: TGTGCCAGCAGTTTCCTCCGGGACAGAACCTACCCTGGAAAACTGTTTTTT. The chain links TRBV6-5 to TRBJ1-4; TRBD1 matches at 7 bases. The junction had 18 bases not matched to a gene; V was cut back by 4 bases and J by 10 bases. The CDR3 has 17 amino acids. The germline CDR1 and CDR2 sequences are MNHEY and SVGAGI.

J is TRBJ2-7 and V is TRBV7-9; the match to TRBD2 covers 8 bases. The CDR3 covers 17 residues. V lost 1 base to trimming and J lost 2 bases; unmatched junction nucleotides: 10. Germline values: CDR1 SEHNR, CDR2 FQNEAQ (reference sequence). The CDR3 DNA reads TGTGCCAGCAGCTTAGGAAGAACTAGCGGAGGCACCTACGAGCAGTACTTC. Its translation: CASSLGRTSGGTYEQYF.

This rearrangement joins TRBV3-1 to TRBJ2-7; D is unclear. V lost 4 bases and J lost 2, with 15 bases in between. The CDR3 length is 15 residues. In germline, CDR1 is LGHDT, CDR2 YNNKEL (reference sequence). The CDR3: CASSPMILVAYEQYF. The DNA of the CDR3 is TGTGCCAGCAGCCCTATGATATTAGTCGCCTACGAGCAGTACTTC.

The chain recombines TRBV27 with TRBJ2-3; maybe TRBD2 (6 bases). The CDR3 runs 12 residues. The germline CDR1 and CDR2 sequences are MNHEY and SMNVEV (reference sequence). Trimming removed 6 bases from V and 5 bases from J, with 9 bases in between. The CDR3 region is CASSRGEDTQYF. CDR3 in DNA: TGTGCCAGCAGCCGCGGGGAAGATACGCAGTATTTT.

The table lists this clonotype with a few counts. The chain uses TRBV12-3 or TRBV12-4 and TRBJ1-2, with D possibly matching TRBD1 (6 bases). With 3 bases removed from V and 4 bases from J, the gap between germline ends came to 12 bases. The CDR3 is 14 residues long. CDR3 region: CASSFGGPVYGYTF. The CDR3 DNA reads TGTGCCAGCAGTTTCGGGGGCCCGGTCTATGGCTACACCTTC.

This clonotype was seen more than once but under ten times. The V gene is TRBV4-2, the J gene TRBJ1-6, with TRBD1 identical over 7 bases. Trimming removed 3 bases from V and 11 bases from J; junction bases left unmatched: 10. The CDR3 contains 15 residues. Germline CDR1 is LGHNA and CDR2 is YNFKEQ. CDR3 protein: CASSQRGDSLTPLHF. CDR3 DNA: TGTGCCAGCAGCCAGAGGGGGGACAGTCTTACACCCCTCCACTTT.

This clonotype was detected only a few times. The chain employs TRBV20-1 and TRBJ1-5, with D perhaps matching TRBD1 (5 bases). The CDR3 runs to 14 residues. Germline V gene sequence: CDR1 DFQATT, CDR2 SNEGSKA (reference sequence). Between the trimmed V and J ends, which lost 1 base and 3 bases, there was a span of 10 bases. CDR3 sequence (DNA): TGCAGTGCTAGAGTGGCCAGGGACAATCAGCCCCAGCATTTT. This translates into CSARVARDNQPQHF.

This rearrangement joins TRBV11-2 to TRBJ2-1, with unresolved D. The CDR3 sequence is 16 residues long. V lost 0 bases, J lost 0 bases, and 9 bases lay in between. CDR1 is SGHAT and CDR2 is FQNNGV in the germline V gene. CDR3 loop: CASSLELASSYNEQFF. CDR3 in DNA: TGTGCCAGCAGCTTAGAACTGGCGAGCTCCTACAATGAGCAGTTCTTC.

This chain joins TRBV12-3 or TRBV12-4 and TRBJ2-4, with 13 bases aligning to TRBD2. The CDR3 is 16 amino acids. Trimming cost V 2 bases and J 6 bases; bases outside gene matches: 4. CDR3 loop: CASSLSGLAGPNIQYF. The CDR3 DNA reads TGTGCCAGCAGTTTATCGGGACTAGCGGGGCCAAACATTCAGTACTTC.

The rearrangement uses TRBV12-3 or TRBV12-4 and TRBJ1-6, with a tentative D call TRBD1 (5 bases). Trimming removed 3 bases at V and 6 bases at J, with 12 bases between. This CDR3 region has 15 residues. For the CDR3, the DNA is TGTGCCAGCAGTTTTTCGGTAGGGACTAATTCACCCCTCCACTTT. This encodes CASSFSVGTNSPLHF.

This clonotype has at least ten counts. This chain joins TRBV6-5 and TRBJ2-7; D perhaps matches TRBD2 (5 bases). V was trimmed by 0 bases and J by 2 bases, leaving 5 bases between them. The germline V gene encodes CDR1 MNHEY and CDR2 SVGAGI. CDR3 length: 13 residues. The CDR3 loop is CASSYSRAYEQYF. CDR3 DNA: TGTGCCAGCAGTTACTCGAGGGCCTACGAGCAGTACTTC.

This chain joins TRBV20-1 and TRBJ2-7; TRBD1 might be the D (5 bases). This CDR3 is 15 amino acids long. V lost 6 bases and J 0 bases, leaving 18 bases between the germline ends. Germline V gene sequence: CDR1 DFQATT, CDR2 SNEGSKA (reference sequence). The CDR3 region is CSALGASRSSYEQYF. The CDR3 region has the DNA TGCAGTGCCTTAGGGGCTAGTCGCAGCTCCTACGAGCAGTACTTC.

Ten or more counts support this clonotype. J is TRBJ1-6 and V is TRBV5-6; TRBD1 matches 7 bases. This CDR3 is 16 amino acids long. Trimming took 1 base from V and 9 from J; bases not matched to a gene: 10. The germline V gene encodes CDR1 SGHDT and CDR2 YYEEEE. CDR3 DNA: TGTGCCAGCAGCTTGCCTCCCGACAGGGAAGGTTCACCCCTCCACTTT. This translates into CASSLPPDREGSPLHF.

This clonotype was detected many times. The chain combines TRBV12-3 or TRBV12-4 with TRBJ2-7; D unresolved. This CDR3 has 14 residues. V was shortened by 3 bases and J by 2 bases, with 11 bases between the two germline ends. The CDR3 is CASSLTGPTYEQYF. The CDR3, as DNA: TGTGCCAGCAGTTTGACTGGTCCCACCTACGAGCAGTACTTC.

This clonotype was detected only a few times. This rearrangement joins TRBV12-3 or TRBV12-4 to TRBJ2-2; 7 nucleotides match TRBD2. The CDR3 length is 17 residues. Trimming cost V 6 bases and J 2 bases; bases outside gene matches: 12. The CDR3 loop is CASREILGTINTGELFF. In DNA, the CDR3 is TGTGCCAGCAGAGAAATACTGGGGACTATAAACACCGGGGAGCTGTTTTTT.

V and J are TRBV29-1 and TRBJ2-4; no reliable D call. The CDR3 totals 12 residues. With 6 bases removed from V and 9 bases from J, the gap between germline ends came to 15 bases. Germline values: CDR1 SQVTM, CDR2 ANQGSEA. The CDR3 DNA reads as TGCAGCGTCCCGGACGGAGTCGGCATTCAGTACTTC. Translated: CSVPDGVGIQYF.

This clonotype was observed a handful of times. The chain combines TRBV4-2 with TRBJ2-3, with D perhaps matching TRBD2 (6 bases). CDR1 and CDR2 from the germline V gene are LGHNA and YNFKEQ. Deletions cut 0 bases from V and 0 bases from J, with 7 bases between. The CDR3 totals 15 residues. CDR3 nucleotides: TGTGCCAGCAGCCAAGAAGGGACTAGCACAGATACGCAGTATTTT. Translating it yields CASSQEGTSTDTQYF.

V usage is TRBV7-9 and J usage is TRBJ2-5; D is unclear. CDR1 and CDR2 (germline): SEHNR, FQNEAQ (reference sequence). This CDR3 contains 13 residues. Trimming took off 3 bases at V and 7 bases at J, with 12 bases between the two ends. The CDR3 loop reads CASSFTEKGTQYF. CDR3 nucleotides: TGTGCCAGCAGCTTTACAGAAAAGGGGACCCAGTACTTC.

The V and J genes are TRBV30 and TRBJ1-1; D is undetermined. The V gene lost 0 bases and the J gene lost 2 bases, with 7 bases spanning the gap. CDR1 and CDR2 from the germline V gene are GTSNPN and SVGIG (reference sequence). The length of the CDR3 is 13 residues. The CDR3: CAWSVVVNTEAFF. DNA for the CDR3: TGTGCCTGGAGTGTAGTAGTAAACACTGAAGCTTTCTTT.

The chain recombines TRBV20-1 with TRBJ2-1; 15 positions agree with TRBD2. Germline lookup yields CDR1 DFQATT and CDR2 SNEGSKA (reference sequence). J lost 10 bases, V lost 0 bases, and 4 bases had no gene match. The CDR3 extends over 15 amino acids. CDR3 nucleotide sequence: TGCAGTGCTAGAGATCGGACTAGCGGGAGGGGGGAGCAGTTCTTC. Translation: CSARDRTSGRGEQFF.

This chain's CDR3 is CASSPPTGIGPLLNEQFF. Here the CDR3 DNA reads TGTGCCAGCTCACCACCGACCGGGATTGGACCGCTACTCAATGAGCAGTTCTTC. The rearrangement uses TRBV18 and TRBJ2-1; maybe TRBD2 (5 bases). Germline V gene lookup returns CDR1 KGHSH and CDR2 LQKENI. The CDR3 length is 18 residues. Trimming removed 0 bases at V and 6 bases at J, with 21 bases between.

The chain uses TRBV10-3 and TRBJ2-1; 9 positions match TRBD2. CDR3 length: 14 residues. V was pared by 6 bases and J by 8 bases, with 8 bases of the junction left unmatched. CDR1 and CDR2 from the germline V gene are ENHRY and SYGVKD. The CDR3 region is CAIRAGTSLDEQFF. CDR3 sequence (DNA): TGTGCCATCAGGGCCGGGACTAGCCTCGATGAGCAGTTCTTC.

The genes are TRBV20-1 and TRBJ2-5; maybe TRBD1 (6 bases). This CDR3 spans 14 amino acids. Germline V lookup: CDR1 DFQATT, CDR2 SNEGSKA (reference sequence). The V end lost 6 bases, the J end lost 5 bases, and 19 bases lay between the germline ends. This CDR3 is CSAGNRDILETQYF. CDR3 in DNA: TGCAGTGCAGGGAACCGGGACATCCTCGAGACCCAGTACTTC.

This clonotype appeared a few times. J is TRBJ1-2 and V is TRBV7-2; D is ambiguous. Trimming removed 5 bases at V and 3 bases at J, with 13 bases between. Germline V gives CDR1 SGHTA, CDR2 FQGNSA. There are 14 residues in the CDR3. The CDR3 bases are TGTGCCAGCAGCCCGGGAGGCTCCCACTATGGCTACACCTTC. Translation: CASSPGGSHYGYTF.

CDR3 bases: TGCGCCAGCAGCATGGATGGTCAGACGTTCTATGGCTACACCTTC. This codes for CASSMDGQTFYGYTF. This chain links TRBV5-1 with TRBJ1-2; D remains unclear. Between the trimmed V and J ends, which lost 4 bases and 4 bases, there was a span of 17 bases. Germline V gene sequence: CDR1 SGHRS, CDR2 YFSETQ. The CDR3 covers 15 residues.